These 19 T cell receptor beta chains came from one sample sequenced in a study of Ad26.COV2.S vaccination and SARS-CoV-2 variants. The protocol was immunoSEQ multiplex PCR, while the TCRdb copy is restricted to in-frame clones and leaves out a portion. The profile shows hundreds of thousands of clones, more than 75% of them singletons. The treatment: 15 to 20 received Ad26.COV2.S at low or high dose, single or two shots; about 5 received placebo; per-sample allocation not given. Specimen acquisition occurred on day 63 following the initial vaccine or placebo injection. The sequencing here drew on peripheral blood, taken in a trial of Ad26.COV2.S vaccine versus placebo. These receptors were obtained from a person between 18 and 60 years old who received the Ad26.COV2.S COVID-19 vaccine or a placebo.

This clone occurred a few times. The chain joins TRBV4-1 to TRBJ1-1; tentative D call: TRBD1 (6 bases). Germline V lookup: CDR1 MGHRA, CDR2 YSYEKL. CDR3 size: 13 residues. Trimming took off 5 bases at V and 1 base at J, with 8 bases between the two ends. In nucleotides, the CDR3 is TGCGCCAGCAGCTTAGGGGGGAACACTGAAGCTTTCTTT. This codes for CASSLGGNTEAFF.

The V and J genes are TRBV6-5 and TRBJ2-7, with D tentatively TRBD1 (6 bases). CDR3 length: 14 residues. The germline V gene has CDR1 MNHEY and CDR2 SVGAGI. The ends were cut back, 4 bases at V and 2 bases at J, with 12 bases in the middle. This CDR3 reads CASSWGRTAYEQYF. CDR3 in DNA: TGTGCCAGCAGTTGGGGGCGGACCGCCTACGAGCAGTACTTC.

The J gene is TRBJ2-5, the V gene TRBV5-6; D perhaps matches TRBD2 (7 bases). V gave up 4 bases and J gave up 2 bases, with 15 bases separating them. Germline V gives CDR1 SGHDT, CDR2 YYEEEE. This CDR3 is 15 amino acids long. The CDR3 loop is CASSAPGGPQETQYF. CDR3 DNA sequence: TGTGCCAGCAGCGCACCCGGGGGGCCTCAAGAGACCCAGTACTTC. Using reference TRBV5-6 and TRBJ2-5 for the parts outside the CDR3, the full variable domain is DAGVTQSPTHLIKTRGQQVTLRCSPKSGHDTVSWYQQALGQGPQFIFQYYEEEERQRGNFPDRFSGHQFPNYSSELNVNALLLGDSALYLCASSAPGGPQETQYFGPGTRLLVL.

V gene TRBV25-1 combines with J gene TRBJ2-1, with 13 nucleotides matching TRBD2. The germline CDR1 and CDR2 sequences are MGHDK and SYGVNS. The CDR3 is 13 amino acids. Trimming removed 6 bases from V and 7 bases from J; junction bases left unmatched: 0. CDR3 DNA sequence: TGTGCCAGCAGACTAGCGGGGGGGAATGAGCAGTTCTTC. This translates into CASRLAGGNEQFF.

The genes are TRBV6-2 or TRBV6-3 and TRBJ2-1; 7 bases are a match to TRBD1. The CDR3 totals 16 residues. The V gene end was trimmed by 6 bases and the J gene end by 2 bases; junction bases not matched to a gene: 10. Germline V gene lookup returns CDR1 MNHEY and CDR2 SVGEGT. This CDR3 reads CASSFQPGQPYNEQFF. The CDR3 DNA sequence: TGTGCCAGCAGCTTCCAACCGGGACAGCCCTACAATGAGCAGTTCTTC.

This rearrangement joins TRBV6-5 to TRBJ1-2, with no clear D. This CDR3 spans 13 amino acids. Trimming cost V 7 bases and J 6 bases, with 15 bases left between them. The germline CDR1 and CDR2 sequences are MNHEY and SVGAGI. The DNA for the CDR3 is TGTGCCAGCAATCCGGGCCAAGGCAATGGCTACACCTTC. Translation: CASNPGQGNGYTF.

The V gene is TRBV27, the J gene TRBJ2-5; 9 bases match TRBD1. The germline CDR1 and CDR2 sequences are MNHEY and SMNVEV (reference sequence). This CDR3 contains 14 residues. The J segment lost 4 bases and the V segment lost 5 bases, leaving 5 bases of the junction unmatched. The CDR3 DNA sequence: TGTGCCAGCAGTACACTGGGACAGGGAGAGACCCAGTACTTC. This sequence encodes CASSTLGQGETQYF.

The chain uses TRBV9 and TRBJ2-7; 8 bases agree with TRBD1. This CDR3 spans 14 amino acids. In germline, CDR1 is SGDLS, CDR2 YYNGEE. V gave up 3 bases and J gave up 0 bases; unmatched junction bases: 2. The chain's CDR3 is CASSGTGSSYEQYF. CDR3 in DNA: TGTGCCAGCAGCGGGACAGGGTCCTCCTACGAGCAGTACTTC.

V is TRBV30 and J is TRBJ2-1; 7 nucleotides match TRBD2. The CDR3 sequence is 17 residues long. Germline V gives CDR1 GTSNPN, CDR2 SVGIG (reference sequence). The junction had 10 bases not matched to a gene; V was cut back by 2 bases and J by 0 bases. The CDR3 loop is CAWSPPWGGGSYNEQFF. CDR3 DNA sequence: TGTGCCTGGAGTCCCCCGTGGGGGGGTGGCTCCTACAATGAGCAGTTCTTC.

The chain is built from TRBV9 and TRBJ2-6; tentative D call: TRBD2 (6 bases). Trimming pared 10 bases from V and 11 bases from J, leaving 13 bases between. This CDR3 is 11 amino acids long. Germline V gene sequence: CDR1 SGDLS, CDR2 YYNGEE. CDR3 DNA: TGTGCCTCCGGGGGAGGCGACGTCCTGACTTTC. This codes for CASGGGDVLTF.

The V call is TRBV7-3, the J call TRBJ2-1; 10 nucleotides align to TRBD1. The V and J ends lost 5 bases and 3 bases, in that order; junction bases with no gene match: 7. The CDR3 contains 16 residues. Germline assignment: CDR1 SGHTA and CDR2 FQGTGA. CDR3 coding DNA: TGTGCCAGCAGCCCCCGGGACAGGGGTGTCTACAATGAGCAGTTCTTC. Translating gives CASSPRDRGVYNEQFF.

This clone turned up a few times. V is TRBV9 and J is TRBJ1-1; no clear D gene. V lost 0 bases, J lost 4 bases, and 7 bases lay in between. The CDR3 spans 13 residues. From germline, CDR1 is SGDLS and CDR2 YYNGEE. The CDR3 nucleotides read TGTGCCAGCAGCGTAGGCCCGGGCACTGAAGCTTTCTTT. As protein: CASSVGPGTEAFF.

V gene TRBV4-1 combines with J gene TRBJ1-1; 7 bases agree with TRBD1. The V segment lost 4 bases and the J segment 1 base; nucleotides outside the gene matches: 6. The CDR3 runs to 15 residues. CDR1 and CDR2 (germline): MGHRA, YSYEKL. CDR3 nucleotide sequence: TGCGCCAGCAGCCCCCTAAACAGGGGGAACACTGAAGCTTTCTTT. Translation gives CASSPLNRGNTEAFF.

The chain employs TRBV7-8 and TRBJ2-2; 8 bases are a match to TRBD2. V lost 2 bases, J lost 3 bases, and 11 bases stayed unmatched. Germline V gene lookup returns CDR1 SGHVS and CDR2 FQNEAQ. CDR3 length equals 18 residues. The CDR3 DNA reads as TGTGCCAGCAGCTTATTTTTAGCGGGGAAGGTTGACACCGGGGAGCTGTTTTTT. It encodes CASSLFLAGKVDTGELFF.

The V call is TRBV7-6, the J call TRBJ2-7; 10 bases are shared with TRBD1. CDR3 length equals 17 residues. From germline, CDR1 is SGHVS and CDR2 FNYEAQ. Trimming at V came to 1 base and at J to 4 bases, leaving 10 bases not matched to a gene. CDR3 DNA sequence: TGTGCCAGCAGCTTAGTCCCCCCCGACAGGGGGCCTTACGAGCAGTACTTC. Amino acid sequence: CASSLVPPDRGPYEQYF.

The V gene is TRBV7-9, the J gene TRBJ1-6, with 8 bases identical to TRBD1. The CDR3 has 17 amino acids. Germline CDR1 reads SEHNR; CDR2 reads FQNEAQ (reference sequence). Trimming removed 6 bases from V and 6 bases from J; junction bases left unmatched: 13. The CDR3, as DNA: TGTGCCAGCAGTACTGTACCAGGGGGCATAGGTAATTCACCCCTCCACTTT. The encoded protein is CASSTVPGGIGNSPLHF. The entire variable domain, with the rest obtained from reference TRBV7-9 and TRBJ1-6, is as follows: DTGVSQNPRHKITKRGQNVTFRCDPISEHNRLYWYRQTLGQGPEFLTYFQNEAQLEKSRLLSDRFSAERPKGSFSTLEIQRTEQGDSAMYLCASSTVPGGIGNSPLHFGNGTRLTVT.

V gene TRBV7-8 combines with J gene TRBJ1-6; no definite D call. Germline V gene sequence: CDR1 SGHVS, CDR2 FQNEAQ. V lost 5 bases to trimming and J lost 12 bases, with 17 bases between them. The CDR3 has 14 amino acids. CDR3 amino acids: CASSRPTVLQPLHF. The CDR3 nucleotides read TGTGCCAGCAGCAGGCCGACGGTACTTCAACCCCTCCACTTT.

The J gene is TRBJ2-1, the V gene TRBV7-9; D may be TRBD2 (6 bases). The germline V and J ends were trimmed by 4 bases and 0 bases, with 10 bases remaining between them. The CDR3 sequence is 15 residues long. Germline values: CDR1 SEHNR, CDR2 FQNEAQ (reference sequence). In DNA form, the CDR3 reads TGTGCCAGCAGCTCGGACGGGAGCTCCTACAATGAGCAGTTCTTC. Encoded protein: CASSSDGSSYNEQFF.

This clone was seen just once. V gene TRBV9 combines with J gene TRBJ1-6; tentative D call: TRBD1 (6 bases). CDR3 length: 15 amino acids. Germline CDR1 SGDLS, CDR2 YYNGEE. The germline V and J ends were trimmed by 3 bases and 5 bases, with 12 bases remaining between them. The CDR3 protein is CASSAQGRDNSPLHF. CDR3 DNA sequence: TGTGCCAGCAGCGCACAGGGTCGGGATAATTCACCCCTCCACTTT.